This T cell receptor (beta chain) is drawn from a study of naive and memory T cell subsets. Two oligonucleotides, mixed equimolar, formed the beta constant-region primer covering TRBC1 and TRBC2. The ligated cDNA underwent four PCR rounds using SP2 and nested alpha and beta constant-region primers. TCRdb used MiXCR to reprocess the UMI-ligation and nested PCR reads, holding one entry per CDR3 protein. The sample shows approximately 90,000 distinct CDR3 sequences, over 9% of them seen only once. This clonotype was picked up many times. Its antigen is not known. V gave up 6 bases and J gave up 10 bases; unmatched junction bases: 14. Germline loops: CDR1 LNHDA, CDR2 SQIVND (reference sequence). The CDR3 runs 14 residues. The study's findings and limits: Naive repertoires, especially CD8, held a few larger clonotypes, possibly memory cells re-expressing CD45RA. A clonotype means one alpha or beta sequence, not an alpha/beta pair.

V usage is TRBV19 and J usage is TRBJ1-1; 7 nucleotides match TRBD1. The receptor was derived from a human donor in good health. Material for sequencing was naive CD4+ T cells from blood. The CDR3 DNA follows: TGTGCCAGTAGCCCGACAGGGCGCCTCCTGTCAGCTTTCTTT. Its translation is CASSPTGRLLSAFF.